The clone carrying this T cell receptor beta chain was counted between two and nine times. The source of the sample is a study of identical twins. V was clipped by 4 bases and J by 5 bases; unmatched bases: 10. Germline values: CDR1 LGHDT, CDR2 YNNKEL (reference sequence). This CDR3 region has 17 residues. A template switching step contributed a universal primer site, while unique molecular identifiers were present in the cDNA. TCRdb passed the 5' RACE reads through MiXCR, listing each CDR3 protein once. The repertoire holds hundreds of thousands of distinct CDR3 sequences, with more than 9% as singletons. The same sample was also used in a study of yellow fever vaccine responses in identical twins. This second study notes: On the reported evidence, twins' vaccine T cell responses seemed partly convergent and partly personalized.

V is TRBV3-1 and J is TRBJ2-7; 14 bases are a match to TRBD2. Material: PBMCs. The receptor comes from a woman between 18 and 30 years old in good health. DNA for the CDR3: TGTGCCAGCAGCCCTTCACCGGGACTAGCGGGAGAAGACGAGCAGTACTTC. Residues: CASSPSPGLAGEDEQYF.